The 21 T cell receptor beta chains presented below share a single source sample, sequenced in a study of blood T cell repertoires in COVID-19. The data were produced by immunoSEQ multiplex PCR, yet TCRdb's version contains in-frame clones alone and is incomplete. Among 95,000 to 110,000 clones listed, about 89% were seen once. Sample: peripheral blood. These receptors were obtained from a human donor in a cohort sampled during active COVID-19.

This chain uses TRBV2 with TRBJ2-5, with a tentative D call TRBD1 (6 bases). The CDR3 is made up of 13 amino acids. Germline CDR1 reads SNHLY; CDR2 reads FYNNEI. Trimming took off 7 bases at V and 5 bases at J, with 14 bases between the two ends. The CDR3, as DNA: TGTGCCAGCAACAGACAGGAGTGGGAGACCCAGTACTTC. It encodes CASNRQEWETQYF. Based on the CDR3 plus reference TRBV2 and TRBJ2-5, the full variable domain is EPEVTQTPSHQVTQMGQEVILRCVPISNHLYFYWYRQILGQKVEFLVSFYNNEISEKSEIFDDQFSVERPDGSNFTLKIRSTKLEDSAMYFCASNRQEWETQYFGPGTRLLVL.

The V gene is TRBV6-4, the J gene TRBJ2-5; D might be TRBD2 (5 bases). This CDR3 is 16 amino acids long. The V end was cut by 7 bases, the J end by 4 bases, with 22 bases between. Germline-derived CDR1 and CDR2 are MRHNA and SNTAGT. The CDR3 region is CASTTPRGKLGETQYF. As DNA, the CDR3 is TGTGCCAGCACCACCCCTAGAGGGAAGTTAGGAGAGACCCAGTACTTC.

The rearrangement joins TRBV7-9 to TRBJ1-4, with unresolved D. Trimming removed 3 bases from V and 7 bases from J, with 12 bases in between. The CDR3 spans 14 residues. Germline-derived CDR1 and CDR2 are SEHNR and FQNEAQ (reference sequence). Here the CDR3 reads CASSLVTVGEKLFF. CDR3 in DNA: TGTGCCAGCAGCTTGGTTACAGTGGGTGAAAAACTGTTTTTT.

The CDR3 nucleotides read TGTGCCAGCAGGGGCCCAGGCACCTACGAGCAGTACTTC. It encodes CASRGPGTYEQYF. The chain uses TRBV6-5 and TRBJ2-7; D not resolved. The CDR3 spans 13 residues. The germline V and J ends were trimmed by 6 bases and 2 bases, with 11 bases remaining between them. CDR1 is MNHEY, CDR2 SVGAGI, per germline.

This clone was seen once. This chain links TRBV27 with TRBJ2-1; D ambiguous. Trimming stripped 9 bases from V and 8 bases from J, with 11 bases between. The CDR3 covers 11 residues. Per the germline V gene, CDR1 is MNHEY and CDR2 is SMNVEV (reference sequence). The CDR3 spells CASAGMDEQFF. The CDR3 nucleotides are TGTGCCAGTGCAGGAATGGATGAGCAGTTCTTC.

The chain couples TRBV24-1 to TRBJ2-2, with D perhaps matching TRBD1 (5 bases). From germline, CDR1 is KGHDR and CDR2 SFDVKD. Trimming took 9 bases from V and 6 from J, leaving 10 bases between them. The CDR3 is made up of 12 amino acids. The CDR3 here is CATGRVAGELFF. CDR3 coding DNA: TGTGCCACCGGCAGGGTAGCCGGGGAGCTGTTTTTT.

The chain combines TRBV5-5 with TRBJ1-6; tentative D call: TRBD1 (5 bases). Trimming removed 0 bases at V and 7 bases at J, with 8 bases between. Per germline, CDR1 SGHKS and CDR2 YYEKEE (reference sequence). The CDR3 is 14 residues long. The CDR3 bases are TGTGCCAGCAGCTTGGAGGGGTTGAATTCACCCCTCCACTTT. This codes for CASSLEGLNSPLHF.

The chain has TRBV28 and TRBJ1-1; D is uncertain. This CDR3 is 12 amino acids long. The germline CDR1 and CDR2 sequences are MDHEN and SYDVKM. Trimming took off 1 base at V and 6 bases at J, with 6 bases between the two ends. The CDR3 here is CASSLFPAEAFF. The DNA for the CDR3 is TGTGCCAGCAGTTTATTTCCGGCTGAAGCTTTCTTT.

Written as DNA, the CDR3 is TGTGCCAGCAGCCAAGACGTATCCCTAGAAGCTTTCTTT. Translated: CASSQDVSLEAFF. The chain uses TRBV4-2 and TRBJ1-1; no clear D. With 0 bases removed from V and 8 bases from J, the gap between germline ends came to 10 bases. Germline lookup yields CDR1 LGHNA and CDR2 YNFKEQ. The CDR3 consists of 13 residues.

CDR3 coding DNA: TGTGCCACCAGCCCTAGCTTACAGGGCAGAGACACTGAAGCTTTCTTT. Residues: CATSPSLQGRDTEAFF. The V call is TRBV15, the J call TRBJ1-1, with a tentative D call TRBD1 (6 bases). The CDR3 loop spans 16 amino acids. Germline CDR1 is LNHNV and CDR2 is YYDKDF (reference sequence). V was trimmed by 5 bases and J by 3 bases, leaving 19 bases between them.

The V gene is TRBV5-5, the J gene TRBJ1-1; no firm D call. Trimming removed 4 bases from V and 2 bases from J, with 9 bases in between. CDR3 length equals 13 residues. Germline V gene sequence: CDR1 SGHKS, CDR2 YYEKEE (reference sequence). In nucleotides, the CDR3 is TGTGCCAGCAGCCCCCGAACTAACACTGAAGCTTTCTTT. The encoded protein is CASSPRTNTEAFF.

The gene calls are TRBV28 and TRBJ2-7; the match to TRBD1 covers 9 bases. Germline V gene lookup returns CDR1 MDHEN and CDR2 SYDVKM. Trimming cost V 3 bases and J 2 bases; bases outside gene matches: 11. The CDR3 consists of 17 residues. CDR3 protein: CASSFGLTGGEAYEQYF. The CDR3 DNA is TGTGCCAGCAGTTTTGGCCTTACAGGGGGCGAAGCCTACGAGCAGTACTTC.

V usage is TRBV7-2 and J usage is TRBJ2-7; no firm D call. The germline V gene encodes CDR1 SGHTA and CDR2 FQGNSA. There are 15 residues in the CDR3. The germline V and J ends were trimmed by 0 bases and 3 bases, with 12 bases remaining between them. The CDR3 protein is CASSLAPVMSYEQYF. For the CDR3, the DNA is TGTGCCAGCAGCTTAGCGCCGGTGATGAGCTACGAGCAGTACTTC. Full variable domain (rest looked up from reference TRBV7-2 and TRBJ2-7): GAGVSQSPSNKVTEKGKDVELRCDPISGHTALYWYRQSLGQGLEFLIYFQGNSAPDKSGLPSDRFSAERTGGSVSTLTIQRTQQEDSAVYLCASSLAPVMSYEQYFGPGTRLTVT.

J is TRBJ2-5 and V is TRBV5-1; TRBD1 agrees at 9 bases. CDR1 and CDR2 (germline): SGHRS, YFSETQ. The CDR3 sequence is 14 residues long. Trimming cost V 3 bases and J 3 bases; bases outside gene matches: 3. CDR3 amino acids: CASSSGQGKETQYF. The CDR3 region has the DNA TGCGCCAGCAGCTCGGGACAGGGAAAAGAGACCCAGTACTTC. Together with reference TRBV5-1 and TRBJ2-5, the CDR3 gives the full variable domain: KAGVTQTPRYLIKTRGQQVTLSCSPISGHRSVSWYQQTPGQGLQFLFEYFSETQRNKGNFPGRFSGRQFSNSRSEMNVSTLELGDSALYLCASSSGQGKETQYFGPGTRLLVL.

The rearrangement links TRBV28 to TRBJ1-5; D gene unclear. V was clipped by 5 bases and J by 11 bases, with 16 bases between them. Germline values: CDR1 MDHEN, CDR2 SYDVKM. The CDR3 extends over 13 amino acids. CDR3 region: CASSAGFSPSQHF. Here the CDR3 DNA reads TGTGCCAGCAGTGCGGGTTTCAGTCCGTCCCAGCATTTT.

The gene calls are TRBV6-5 and TRBJ2-1, with D possibly being TRBD2 (6 bases). The length of the CDR3 is 16 residues. Germline values: CDR1 MNHEY, CDR2 SVGAGI. V gave up 0 bases and J gave up 3 bases, with 12 bases separating them. CDR3 nucleotide sequence: TGTGCCAGCAGTTACTCGATAGGGGAGGTCTACAATGAGCAGTTCTTC. Residues: CASSYSIGEVYNEQFF.

J is TRBJ1-1 and V is TRBV28, with 8 bases identical to TRBD1. Germline CDR1 reads MDHEN; CDR2 reads SYDVKM. Trimming took 6 bases from V and 4 from J; bases not matched to a gene: 7. CDR3 length equals 14 residues. The CDR3 sequence: CASRQTGGRTEAFF. The CDR3 DNA is TGTGCCAGCAGACAAACAGGGGGACGCACTGAAGCTTTCTTT.

In DNA form, the CDR3 reads TGCGCCAGCAGCCAAGGGGTCTCGGGACAGGGAATCGAGACCCAGTACTTC. This codes for CASSQGVSGQGIETQYF. The rearrangement joins TRBV4-1 to TRBJ2-5; 9 bases agree with TRBD1. Germline-derived CDR1 and CDR2 are MGHRA and YSYEKL. The CDR3 is 17 amino acids. V dropped 1 base and J dropped 5; count of bases not matched to a gene: 11.

This clone was found a few times. V and J are TRBV19 and TRBJ2-5; D is perhaps TRBD1 (6 bases). The CDR3 covers 15 residues. The germline CDR1 and CDR2 sequences are LNHDA and SQIVND (reference sequence). V was pared by 7 bases and J by 2 bases, with 17 bases between. DNA for the CDR3: TGTGCCAGTACCCCCCGACCAGGGGATCAAGAGACCCAGTACTTC. Its protein is CASTPRPGDQETQYF.

The V call is TRBV5-6, the J call TRBJ1-6; D is uncertain. Trimming removed 4 bases at V and 7 bases at J, with 15 bases between. This CDR3 contains 15 residues. Germline CDR1 and CDR2: SGHDT and YYEEEE. CDR3 nucleotides: TGTGCCAGCAGCGAACGGACGGGAAGGAATTCACCCCTCCACTTT. Its protein is CASSERTGRNSPLHF.

This rearrangement joins TRBV20-1 to TRBJ2-2, with D unresolved. Germline CDR1 is DFQATT and CDR2 is SNEGSKA (reference sequence). The germline V and J ends were trimmed by 3 bases and 0 bases, with 8 bases remaining between them. The CDR3 runs 14 residues. CDR3 bases: TGCAGTGCTAGTGTGCGGACGAACACCGGGGAGCTGTTTTTT. Protein product: CSASVRTNTGELFF.